This T cell receptor beta chain was sequenced during a study of regulatory T cells in long-lasting Graves disease (dated by TCRdb to about 2021). A note on the overall study: Persistent Graves' disease was defined as antithyroid drug treatment for over 5 years with persistently positive TSH receptor autoantibodies. Persistent Graves' disease patients were compared with newly diagnosed Graves' disease patients by peripheral blood TCR sequencing and RNA sequencing. On average, persistent Graves' disease patients in the clinical cohort had been on antithyroid drugs for approximately 10 years. The study was conducted in China and was registered as a clinical trial. A total of about 35 samples underwent TCR sequencing, from about 13 patients with persistent Graves' disease and 20 or so patients with newly diagnosed Graves' disease. Here is what the overall study found, with its caveats: A larger number of public clonotypes was shared among persistent patients (around 3,000) than among newly diagnosed patients (about 990). The study examined only peripheral blood because the primary lesion, thyroid tissue, could not be accessed. As a limitation, the authors acknowledged that the small sample size may reduce accuracy. Lower TCR Shannon entropy and fewer highly expanded clones were observed in persistent Graves' disease patients than in newly diagnosed patients, which suggested clonal expansion. Only the TCR beta chain was sequenced and analyzed.

The method behind the library was multiplex PCR. The sequencer was an Illumina HiSeq 4000. To build TCR beta libraries, CDR3 regions were amplified by Arm-PCR using iRepertoire HTBI primers. Before sequencing, the PCR products underwent gel purification. The original methods were these. A total of fewer than 70 TRBV and under 15 TRBJ segments were identified across samples and were used for gene usage analysis of CDR3 amino acid clonotypes. Filtered high-quality paired reads were merged into contigs using COPE and FqMerger. Contigs were aligned with BLAST to IMGT TRBV, TRBD and TRBJ reference genes, and CDR3 was defined per IMGT. Any clonotype with a frequency above 0.1% was classified as a highly expanded clone. Repertoire diversity was measured by Shannon entropy, and V-J evenness by the Gini coefficient. Clonotypes shared by more than one individual were considered public. In-frame beta chains were kept once TCRdb had trimmed the public reads at Q25 with fastp and called clones with MiXCR. Identical CDR3 protein sequences are pooled into one entry, listed with their most common genes and DNA. TCRdb, not the original authors, processed these V and J calls. This sample holds roughly 470,000 distinct CDR3 sequences; around 20% were observed only once. About 7.8% of the sample is held by the ten biggest clonotypes.

Many counts were recorded for this clonotype. It has no known antigen specificity. Per-nucleotide qualities are absent, and no much larger clonotype sits a single base away. The time point label, read with the paper, signifies: persistent/refractory GD, antithyroid drugs over 5 years with positive TRAb. For both TCR sequencing and RNA sequencing, RNA was extracted from PBMCs using TRIzol. The diagnosis of Graves' disease was made according to American Thyroid Association guidelines. The patients came from an endocrinology department in Xi'an, China. Each patient gave around 9.2 milliliters of peripheral blood, collected in an EDTA anticoagulant tube. Ficoll Paque Plus density gradient separation was used to isolate PBMCs, and no additional T cell sorting was done. An Agilent 2100 Bioanalyzer and agarose gel were used to check RNA quality, and a NanoDrop 2000 was used to measure RNA concentration. The sequencing here drew on peripheral blood mononuclear cells (PBMCs), taken when the disease was refractory, from a patient treated with antithyroid drugs. The clonotype originates from a female donor with Graves disease.

The CDR3 region: CASSPEVPGLAPYEQYF. DNA sequence: TGTGCCAGCAGCCCCGAGGTCCCCGGACTAGCACCATACGAGCAGTACTTC. The rearranged chain carries TRBV7-6 and TRBJ2-7, and TRBD2 matches 8 of the central bases. V lost 5 bases and J lost 4 bases, and the count of bases not matched to a germline gene is 16. CDR3 length: 17 amino acids, cysteine to phenylalanine. The read is trimmed to its CDR3 DNA, 51 bases read in frame from base 1. Via the germline V gene, CDR1 is SGHVS and CDR2 FNYEAQ.